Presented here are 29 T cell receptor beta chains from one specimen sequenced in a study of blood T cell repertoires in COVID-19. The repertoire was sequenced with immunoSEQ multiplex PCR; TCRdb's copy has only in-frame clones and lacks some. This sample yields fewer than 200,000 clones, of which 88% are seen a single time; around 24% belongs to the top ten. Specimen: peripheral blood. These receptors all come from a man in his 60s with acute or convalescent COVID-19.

The CDR3 region has the DNA TGTGCCAGCAGCCCTTCGACACCGGCCGCTTCCTACGAGCAGTACGTC. This codes for CASSPSTPAASYEQYV. This chain joins TRBV9 and TRBJ2-7, with D unresolved. The CDR3 consists of 16 residues. Trimming left V 4 bases short and J 1 base short, with 18 bases between. In germline, CDR1 is SGDLS, CDR2 YYNGEE.

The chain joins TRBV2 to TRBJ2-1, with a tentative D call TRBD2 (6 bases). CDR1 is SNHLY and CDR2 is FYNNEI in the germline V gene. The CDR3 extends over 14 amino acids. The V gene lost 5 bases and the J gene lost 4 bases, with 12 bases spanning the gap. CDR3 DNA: TGTGCCAGCAGTTCATTAGCGGATTACAATGAGCAGTTCTTC. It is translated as CASSSLADYNEQFF.

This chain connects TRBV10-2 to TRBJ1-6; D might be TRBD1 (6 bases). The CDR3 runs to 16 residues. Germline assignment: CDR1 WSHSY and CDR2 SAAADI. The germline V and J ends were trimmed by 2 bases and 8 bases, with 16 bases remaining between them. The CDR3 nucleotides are TGCGCCAGCAGTGAGAAAATCGGGACAAGTTATTCACCCCTCCACTTT. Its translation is CASSEKIGTSYSPLHF.

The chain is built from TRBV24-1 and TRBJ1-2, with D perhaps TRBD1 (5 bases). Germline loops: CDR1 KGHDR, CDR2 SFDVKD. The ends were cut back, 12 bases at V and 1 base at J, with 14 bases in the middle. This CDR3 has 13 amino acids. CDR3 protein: CAASDSYNYGYTF. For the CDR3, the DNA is TGTGCCGCCTCCGACAGTTATAACTATGGCTACACCTTC.

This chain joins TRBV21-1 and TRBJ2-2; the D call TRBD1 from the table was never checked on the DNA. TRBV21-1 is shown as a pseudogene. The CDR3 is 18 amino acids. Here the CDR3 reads CASSARPGQKSNTGELFF. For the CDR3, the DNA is TGTGCCAGCAGCGCACGCCCCGGACAGAAATCGAACACCGGGGAGCTGTTTTTT.

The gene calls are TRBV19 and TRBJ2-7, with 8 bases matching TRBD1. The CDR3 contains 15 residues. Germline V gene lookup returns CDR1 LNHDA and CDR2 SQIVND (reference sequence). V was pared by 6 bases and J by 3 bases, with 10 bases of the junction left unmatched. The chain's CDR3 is CASRDGQGGVYEQYF. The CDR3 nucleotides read TGTGCCAGTAGAGATGGACAGGGTGGAGTCTACGAGCAGTACTTC. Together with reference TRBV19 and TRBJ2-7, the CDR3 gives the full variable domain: DGGITQSPKYLFRKEGQNVTLSCEQNLNHDAMYWYRQDPGQGLRLIYYSQIVNDFQKGDIAEGYSVSREKKESFPLTVTSAQKNPTAFYLCASRDGQGGVYEQYFGPGTRLTVT.

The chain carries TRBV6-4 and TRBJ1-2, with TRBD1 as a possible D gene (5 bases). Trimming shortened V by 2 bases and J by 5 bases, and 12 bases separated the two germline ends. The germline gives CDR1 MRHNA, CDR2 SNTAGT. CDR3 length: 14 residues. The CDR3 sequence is CASSDPSGGYGYTF. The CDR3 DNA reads TGTGCCAGCAGTGACCCCAGCGGGGGATATGGCTACACCTTC.

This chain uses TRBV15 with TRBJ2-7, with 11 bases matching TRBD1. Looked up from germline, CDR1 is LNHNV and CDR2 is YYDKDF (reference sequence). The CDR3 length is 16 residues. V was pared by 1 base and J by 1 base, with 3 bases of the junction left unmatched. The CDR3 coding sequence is TGTGCCACCAGCAGAGGAGGACAGGGGGCTTCCTACGAGCAGTACGTC. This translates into CATSRGGQGASYEQYV.

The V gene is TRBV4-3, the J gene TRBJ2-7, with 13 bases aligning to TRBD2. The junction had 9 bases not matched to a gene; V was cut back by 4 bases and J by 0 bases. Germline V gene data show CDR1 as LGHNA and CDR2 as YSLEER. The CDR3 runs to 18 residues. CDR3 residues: CASSPGLAGLAYSYEQYF. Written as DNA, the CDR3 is TGCGCCAGCAGCCCGGGACTAGCGGGATTAGCCTACTCCTACGAGCAGTACTTC.

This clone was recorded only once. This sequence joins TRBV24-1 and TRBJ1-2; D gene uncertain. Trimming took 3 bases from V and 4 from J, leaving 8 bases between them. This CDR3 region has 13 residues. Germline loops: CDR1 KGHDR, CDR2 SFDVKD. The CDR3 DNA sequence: TGTGCCACCAGTGATCCGTACAGCTATGGCTACACCTTC. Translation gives CATSDPYSYGYTF.

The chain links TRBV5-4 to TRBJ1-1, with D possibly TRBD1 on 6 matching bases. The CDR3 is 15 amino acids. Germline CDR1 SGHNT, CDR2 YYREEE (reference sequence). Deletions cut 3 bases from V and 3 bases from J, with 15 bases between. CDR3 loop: CASSSQQGRDTEAFF. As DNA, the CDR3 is TGTGCCAGCAGCTCCCAACAGGGAAGGGACACTGAAGCTTTCTTT. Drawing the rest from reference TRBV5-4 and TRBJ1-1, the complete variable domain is ETGVTQSPTHLIKTRGQQVTLRCSSQSGHNTVSWYQQALGQGPQFIFQYYREEENGRGNFPPRFSGLQFPNYSSELNVNALELDDSALYLCASSSQQGRDTEAFFGQGTRLTVV.

The CDR3 DNA follows: TGTGCCAGCAGCTTAACTCCCGTTAATTCACCCCTCCACTTT. Amino acids: CASSLTPVNSPLHF. The rearrangement joins TRBV7-3 to TRBJ1-6; D gene unclear. With 0 bases removed from V and 6 bases from J, the gap between germline ends came to 6 bases. Germline V gene data show CDR1 as SGHTA and CDR2 as FQGTGA. CDR3 size: 14 residues.

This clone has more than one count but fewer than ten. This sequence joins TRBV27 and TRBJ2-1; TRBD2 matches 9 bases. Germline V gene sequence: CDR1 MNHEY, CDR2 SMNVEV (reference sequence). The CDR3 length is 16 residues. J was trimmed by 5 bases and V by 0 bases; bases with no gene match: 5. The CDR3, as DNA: TGTGCCAGCAGTTTATCGATCGCTAGCGGGGACAATGAGCAGTTCTTC. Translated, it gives CASSLSIASGDNEQFF.

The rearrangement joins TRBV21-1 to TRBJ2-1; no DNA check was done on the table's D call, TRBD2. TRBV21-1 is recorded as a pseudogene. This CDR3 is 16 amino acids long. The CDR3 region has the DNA TGTGCCAGCAGCAAAGATAGGACGGGATCCTACAATGAGCAGTTCTTC. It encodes CASSKDRTGSYNEQFF.

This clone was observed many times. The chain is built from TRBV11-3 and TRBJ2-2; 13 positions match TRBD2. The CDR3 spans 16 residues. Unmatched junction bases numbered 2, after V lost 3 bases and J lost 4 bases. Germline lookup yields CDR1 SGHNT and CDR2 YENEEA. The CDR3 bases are TGTGCCAGCAGCTTGGGACTAGCGGGATCCACCGGGGAGCTGTTTTTT. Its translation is CASSLGLAGSTGELFF.

This chain's CDR3 is CASSGAGGPKTQYF. DNA for the CDR3: TGTGCCAGCAGTGGAGCGGGGGGGCCAAAGACCCAGTACTTC. The chain couples TRBV6-1 to TRBJ2-5; 10 positions agree with TRBD2. The CDR3 is 14 residues long. Germline V lookup: CDR1 MNHNS, CDR2 SASEGT. J lost 6 bases, V lost 4 bases, and 5 bases had no gene match.

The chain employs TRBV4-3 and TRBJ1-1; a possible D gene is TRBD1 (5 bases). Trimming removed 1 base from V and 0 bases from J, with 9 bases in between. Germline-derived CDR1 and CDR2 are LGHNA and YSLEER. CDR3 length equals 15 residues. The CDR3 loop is CASSQGQWLNTEAFF. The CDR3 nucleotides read TGCGCCAGCAGCCAAGGACAGTGGTTGAACACTGAAGCTTTCTTT.

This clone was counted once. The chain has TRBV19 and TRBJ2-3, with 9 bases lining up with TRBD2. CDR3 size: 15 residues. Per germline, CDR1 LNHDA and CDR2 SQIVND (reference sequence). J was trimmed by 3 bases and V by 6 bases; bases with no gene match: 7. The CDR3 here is CASSPQRGETDTQYF. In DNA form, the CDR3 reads TGTGCCAGTAGCCCTCAGCGGGGGGAGACAGATACGCAGTATTTT.

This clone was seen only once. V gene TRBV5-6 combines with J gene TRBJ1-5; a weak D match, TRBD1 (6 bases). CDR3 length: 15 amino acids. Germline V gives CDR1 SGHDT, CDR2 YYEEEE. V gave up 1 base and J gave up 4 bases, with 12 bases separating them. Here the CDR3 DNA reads TGTGCCAGCAGCTTGAGGGCAGGGGTTAATCAGCCCCAGCATTTT. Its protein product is CASSLRAGVNQPQHF.

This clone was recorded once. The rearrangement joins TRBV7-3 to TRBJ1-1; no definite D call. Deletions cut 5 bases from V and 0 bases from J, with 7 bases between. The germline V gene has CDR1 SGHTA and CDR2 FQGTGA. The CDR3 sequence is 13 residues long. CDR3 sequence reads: CASSVSVNTEAFF. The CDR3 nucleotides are TGTGCCAGCAGCGTCTCAGTGAACACTGAAGCTTTCTTT.

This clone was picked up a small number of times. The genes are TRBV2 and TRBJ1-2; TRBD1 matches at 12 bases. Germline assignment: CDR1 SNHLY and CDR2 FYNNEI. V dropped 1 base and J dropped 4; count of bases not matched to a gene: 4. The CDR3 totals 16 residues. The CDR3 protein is CASSEEGTGGLYGYTF. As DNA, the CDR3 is TGTGCCAGCAGTGAAGAGGGGACAGGGGGCCTCTATGGCTACACCTTC.

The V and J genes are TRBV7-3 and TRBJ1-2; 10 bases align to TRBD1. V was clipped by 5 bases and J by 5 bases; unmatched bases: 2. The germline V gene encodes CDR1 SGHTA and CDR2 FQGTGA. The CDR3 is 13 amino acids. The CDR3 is CASSQGQGYGYTF. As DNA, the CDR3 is TGTGCCAGCAGCCAGGGACAGGGGTATGGCTACACCTTC.

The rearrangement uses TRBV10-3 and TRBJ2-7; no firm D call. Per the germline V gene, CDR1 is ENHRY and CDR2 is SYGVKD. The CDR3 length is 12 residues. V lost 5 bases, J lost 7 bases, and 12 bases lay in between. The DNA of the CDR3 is TGTGCCATCAGTCCAGATTTGAGGGAGCAGTACGTC. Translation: CAISPDLREQYV.

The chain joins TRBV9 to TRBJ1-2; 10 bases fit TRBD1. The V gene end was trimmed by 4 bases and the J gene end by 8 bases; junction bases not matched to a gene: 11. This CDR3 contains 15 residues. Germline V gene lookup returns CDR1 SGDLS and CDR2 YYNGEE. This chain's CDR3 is CASSSGQGERRGYTF. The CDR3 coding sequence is TGTGCCAGCAGCTCAGGACAGGGGGAAAGAAGGGGCTACACCTTC.

The CDR3 sequence: CASSLQRWNTEAFF. The DNA for the CDR3 is TGTGCCAGCAGTTTACAGCGTTGGAACACTGAAGCTTTCTTT. The chain is built from TRBV27 and TRBJ1-1; unclear D gene. V was pared by 2 bases and J by 1 base, with 8 bases between. The CDR3 is 14 amino acids. CDR1 is MNHEY, CDR2 SMNVEV, per germline (reference sequence).

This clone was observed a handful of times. CDR3 amino acids: CASTQGGATEAFF. The CDR3 DNA follows: TGTGCCAGCACCCAAGGGGGAGCCACTGAAGCTTTCTTT. The V gene is TRBV25-1, the J gene TRBJ1-1, with D possibly TRBD1 on 6 matching bases. Trimming cost V 7 bases and J 4 bases, with 13 bases left between them. The CDR3 extends over 13 amino acids. CDR1 is MGHDK and CDR2 is SYGVNS in the germline V gene.

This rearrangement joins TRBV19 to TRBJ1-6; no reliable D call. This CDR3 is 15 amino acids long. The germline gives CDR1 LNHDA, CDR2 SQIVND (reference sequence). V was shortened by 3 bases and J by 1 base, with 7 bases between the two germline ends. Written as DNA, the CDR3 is TGTGCCAGTAGTATTCGCGGATCCTATAATTCACCCCTCCACTTT. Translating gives CASSIRGSYNSPLHF.

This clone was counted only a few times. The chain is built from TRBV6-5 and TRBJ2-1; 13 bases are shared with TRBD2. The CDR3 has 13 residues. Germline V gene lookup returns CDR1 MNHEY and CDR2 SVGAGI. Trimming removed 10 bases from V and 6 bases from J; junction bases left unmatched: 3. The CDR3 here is CATGTSGINEQFF. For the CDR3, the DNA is TGTGCCACCGGGACTAGCGGGATCAATGAGCAGTTCTTC.

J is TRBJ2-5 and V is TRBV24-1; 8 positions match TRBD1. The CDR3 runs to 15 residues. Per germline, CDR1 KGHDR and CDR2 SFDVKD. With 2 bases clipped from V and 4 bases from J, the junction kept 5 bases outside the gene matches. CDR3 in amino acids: CATSDSGGRGETQYF. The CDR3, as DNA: TGTGCCACCAGTGATTCAGGGGGCAGAGGAGAGACCCAGTACTTC.